This T cell receptor (beta chain) was captured in a study of neoadjuvant anti-PD-1 for oral cavity cancer. Study summary: Patients without progression received a fourth nivolumab dose around day 43, then surgical resection on days 50-56.

Data came from immunoSEQ multiplex PCR; TCRdb stores just in-frame clones and leaves some out. The sample has some 14,000 clones, 70% to 80% seen once. Turning to this clone: Its specificity is not known.

These newly diagnosed stage II-IVA oral cavity squamous cell carcinoma patients had no prior systemic or radiation treatment. This CDR3 has 13 amino acids. Germline values: CDR1 SGHVS, CDR2 FQNEAQ. The V and J ends lost 0 bases and 5 bases respectively, with 7 bases between them. Study results and caveats: PBMC Gini-index clonality exceeded responders' in non-responders post-nivolumab.

This TCR was recovered from a person between 35 and 79 years old with oral cavity squamous cell carcinoma. Source: PBMCs, taken before nivolumab (anti-PD-1) treatment. The gene calls are TRBV7-8 and TRBJ1-1; the D is unclear. The CDR3 DNA follows: TGTGCCAGCAGCTTAGCGCGGTTTACTGAAGCTTTCTTT. It specifies CASSLARFTEAFF.